This TCR beta chain was identified in a study of T cells after yellow fever vaccination. General observations from the study: Just a small share of clonotypes turned up in the CD4 compartment as well as the CD8 compartment. Post-booster samples contained most primary-vaccination clones (approximately 96% CD4, 88% CD8).

V gave up 4 bases and J gave up 3 bases, with 17 bases separating them. Germline lookup yields CDR1 MNHEY and CDR2 SVGAGI. The CDR3 covers 16 residues. With respect to this clonotype: What it binds is not known.

MiXCR, applied by TCRdb to the 5' RACE reads, yields one record per CDR3 protein. The sample yields a few hundred thousand distinct CDR3 sequences, 15% to 20% seen once. This clonotype was obtained from a man aged 25 to 40 who received the YFV17D yellow fever vaccine. The sequences come from PBMCs, collected 15 days after the yellow fever booster vaccination. The V call is TRBV6-5, the J call TRBJ2-3, with D possibly being TRBD2 (6 bases). CDR3 loop: CASSSSPGGLTDTQYF. CDR3 DNA sequence: TGTGCCAGCAGTTCGTCCCCCGGGGGTTTAACAGATACGCAGTATTTT.